A single T cell receptor beta chain is shown here with its context. Its target is not known. These data belong to a study of long-term antiretroviral therapy in people with HIV. The run of the v3.0 immunoSEQ assay was at survey level. This table comes from immunoSEQ multiplex PCR, and its TCRdb copy is limited to in-frame clones, with some not included. The repertoire holds about 27,000 clones, roughly 85% seen once, with around 11% in the top ten. Everyone in the study who had HIV was treated in the United States. The germline V gene encodes CDR1 ENHRY and CDR2 SYGVKD. Unmatched junction bases numbered 3, after V lost 5 bases and J lost 1 base. This CDR3 comprises 14 residues. Study results and caveats: Regardless of time point, clones expanded before ART dominated the repertoire.

This sequence originates from a man younger than 35 with HIV. The rearrangement uses TRBV10-3 and TRBJ2-3; TRBD1 aligns across 7 bases. Sample: unsorted PBMCs, taken 0.8 years before starting antiretroviral therapy. The CDR3 coding sequence is TGTGCCATCAGTCCCGGGACAGGCACAGATACGCAGTATTTT. Translated: CAISPGTGTDTQYF.